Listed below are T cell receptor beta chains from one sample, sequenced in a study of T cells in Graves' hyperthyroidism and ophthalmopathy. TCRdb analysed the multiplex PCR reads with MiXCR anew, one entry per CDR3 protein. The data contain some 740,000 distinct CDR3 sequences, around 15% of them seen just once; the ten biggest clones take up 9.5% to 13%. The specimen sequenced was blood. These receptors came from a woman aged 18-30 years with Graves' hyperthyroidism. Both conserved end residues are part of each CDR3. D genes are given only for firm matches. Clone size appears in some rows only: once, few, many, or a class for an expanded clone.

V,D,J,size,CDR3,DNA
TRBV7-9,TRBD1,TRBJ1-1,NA,CASSRQGADTEAFF,TGTGCCAGCAGCCGTCAGGGGGCGGACACTGAAGCTTTCTTT
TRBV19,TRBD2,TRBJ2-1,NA,CASSSLAGGPVEQFF,TGTGCCAGTAGTAGTCTGGCGGGAGGGCCCGTTGAGCAGTTCTTC
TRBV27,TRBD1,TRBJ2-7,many,CASSLIQGAYEQYF,TGTGCCAGCAGTTTAATTCAGGGGGCATACGAGCAGTACTTC
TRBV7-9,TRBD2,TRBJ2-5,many,CASSLRAGLAAQETQYF,TGTGCCAGCAGCTTGAGAGCGGGACTAGCGGCCCAAGAGACCCAGTACTTC
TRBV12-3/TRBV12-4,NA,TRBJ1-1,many,CASSLNTGGAHTEAFF,TGTGCCAGCAGTTTAAATACGGGCGGTGCGCACACTGAAGCTTTCTTT
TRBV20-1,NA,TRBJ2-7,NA,CSASGNTRNEQYF,TGCAGTGCTTCCGGAAACACTCGGAACGAGCAGTACTTC
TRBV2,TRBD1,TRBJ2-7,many,CASIRDRFHEQYF,TGTGCCAGCATCCGGGACAGGTTCCACGAGCAGTACTTC
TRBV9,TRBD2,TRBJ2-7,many,CASSVTSGSLYEQYF,TGTGCCAGCAGCGTAACCAGCGGGAGTTTATACGAGCAGTACTTC
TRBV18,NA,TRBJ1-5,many,CASSVRGNQPQHF,TGTGCCAGCTCAGTCCGGGGCAATCAGCCCCAGCATTTT
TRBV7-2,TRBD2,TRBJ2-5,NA,CASSFPASGRAETQYF,TGTGCCAGCAGCTTCCCCGCTAGCGGGAGGGCGGAGACCCAGTACTTC
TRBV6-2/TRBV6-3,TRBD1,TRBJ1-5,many,CASRQTGAGGNQPQHF,TGTGCCAGCAGGCAGACAGGGGCGGGTGGCAATCAGCCCCAGCATTTT
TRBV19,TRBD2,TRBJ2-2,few,CASSLMTPSGLNTGELFF,TGTGCCAGTAGCCTTATGACTCCTAGCGGGTTGAACACCGGGGAGCTGTTTTTT
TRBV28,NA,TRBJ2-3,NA,CASRITGRTDTQYF,TGTGCCAGCAGGATTACGGGCAGAACAGATACGCAGTATTTT
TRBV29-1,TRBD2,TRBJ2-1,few,CSVVTVTSGNSYNEQFF,TGCAGCGTTGTGACCGTGACTAGCGGAAACTCCTACAATGAGCAGTTCTTC
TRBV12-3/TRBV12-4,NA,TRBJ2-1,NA,CASSLDLNLDEQFF,TGTGCCAGCAGTTTGGATCTTAATCTCGATGAGCAGTTCTTC